Ten or more counts support the clone carrying this TCR beta chain. This entry is derived from a study of blood T cell repertoires in COVID-19. Study details: From the United States, Italy and Spain came samples of acute and convalescent COVID-19. T cells, B-cell-depleted T cells, or PBMCs provided the cDNA or gDNA that served as material.

Authors' data handling: Researchers report that nucleated cell counts were estimated from reference gene primer amplification. Using immunoSEQ multiplex PCR, the repertoire was profiled, and TCRdb retains in-frame clones only, with some absent. The D gene and trimming were derived from the DNA, and the V and J assignments and clone size from that table. Here the sample spans around 130,000 clones, over 75% being singletons. CDR1 SGHVS and CDR2 FQNEAQ come from the germline V gene. V dropped 5 bases and J dropped 8; count of bases not matched to a gene: 11. CDR3 length: 15 residues. The source material was peripheral blood. This clonotype originated in a man aged 35 to 55 with active or convalescent COVID-19. The chain is built from TRBV7-8 and TRBJ1-4, with 7 bases matching TRBD1. The CDR3 DNA sequence: TGTGCCAGCAGCCGAGAGGGGGCCAGTGGGGAAAAACTGTTTTTT. Protein: CASSREGASGEKLFF.